Below are 27 T cell receptor beta chains sequenced from a single sample in a study of a mutant IDH1 vaccine in newly diagnosed glioma. The time point: week 11, during vaccination. Each dose of the vaccine consisted of 300 ug of mutant IDH1 20-mer peptide, with topical imiquimod. Assay used: immunoSEQ multiplex PCR; TCRdb lists only in-frame clones, some missing. The sample lists approximately 64,000 clones, 65% to 85% seen once, with approximately 9.5% in the top ten. No cognate antigen is known for these TCRs. The source material was PBMCs, sampled from a glioma patient whose treatment included an IDH1 peptide vaccine. The receptors stem from a woman aged 45-65 years with glioma.

In this sample, this clone turned up once. The chain employs TRBV5-1 and TRBJ2-5; D is undetermined. V lost 2 bases and J lost 5, with 10 bases in between. Germline V lookup: CDR1 SGHRS, CDR2 YFSETQ. CDR3 length: 13 residues. The CDR3 region is CASSFWIGETQYF. CDR3 nucleotides: TGCGCCAGCAGCTTTTGGATAGGGGAGACCCAGTACTTC.

The V call is TRBV7-2, the J call TRBJ2-5; 14 nucleotides line up with TRBD2. CDR3 length: 15 amino acids. Germline CDR1 reads SGHTA; CDR2 reads FQGNSA. V dropped 5 bases and J dropped 5; count of bases not matched to a gene: 4. The CDR3 spells CASSRRTSGGETQYF. The CDR3 nucleotides are TGTGCCAGCAGCAGGCGGACTAGCGGGGGGGAGACCCAGTACTTC.

This chain uses TRBV30 with TRBJ1-5, with a weak D call TRBD1 (6 bases). The CDR3 has 13 amino acids. Germline CDR1 reads GTSNPN; CDR2 reads SVGIG (reference sequence). With 1 base removed from V and 5 bases from J, the gap between germline ends came to 9 bases. CDR3 region: CAWSDAGDQPQHF. The DNA of the CDR3 is TGTGCCTGGAGTGATGCAGGGGATCAGCCCCAGCATTTT.

The chain carries TRBV7-2 and TRBJ2-2; 9 nucleotides align to TRBD2. CDR3 length equals 16 residues. The junction had 3 bases not matched to a gene; V was cut back by 2 bases and J by 2 bases. Per the germline V gene, CDR1 is SGHTA and CDR2 is FQGNSA. In nucleotides, the CDR3 is TGTGCCAGCAGCTTACGCGGGGGGGCCAACACCGGGGAGCTGTTTTTT. It encodes CASSLRGGANTGELFF.

This clone appeared a few times. At one boundary the junction diverges from the germline segment, which might be a read error. The chain links TRBV13 to TRBJ1-1; D is undetermined. The CDR3 runs 12 residues. CDR1 is PRHDT and CDR2 is FYEKMQ in the germline V gene (reference sequence). The CDR3 loop reads CASSVGTYEAFF. CDR3 sequence (DNA): TGTGCCAGCAGCGTAGGCACCTATGAAGCTTTCTTT.

This clone came up a few times. The sample holds other DNA sequences that translate to the same CDR3. The gene calls are TRBV19 and TRBJ2-7; D not resolved. This CDR3 has 13 residues. Germline assignment: CDR1 LNHDA and CDR2 SQIVND (reference sequence). V was shortened by 3 bases and J by 1 base, with 7 bases between the two germline ends. CDR3 sequence: CASSIRQSYEQYF. In DNA form, the CDR3 reads TGTGCCAGTAGTATTCGTCAGTCCTACGAGCAGTACTTC.

The chain carries TRBV6-1 and TRBJ2-7, with 9 bases matching TRBD2. The CDR3 is 13 residues long. Trimming removed 6 bases from V and 7 bases from J; junction bases left unmatched: 7. Germline CDR1 MNHNS, CDR2 SASEGT. CDR3 amino acids: CASRRGGPGEQYF. The CDR3 nucleotides read TGTGCCAGCAGGCGGGGGGGGCCGGGGGAGCAGTACTTC.

J is TRBJ2-5 and V is TRBV2; D might be TRBD2 (5 bases). Trimming cost V 8 bases and J 2 bases, with 9 bases left between them. The germline V gene encodes CDR1 SNHLY and CDR2 FYNNEI. The CDR3 spans 12 residues. The CDR3 is CASRGIQETQYF. For the CDR3, the DNA is TGTGCCAGCCGGGGAATTCAAGAGACCCAGTACTTC.

V and J are TRBV2 and TRBJ1-1; perhaps TRBD1 as D (5 bases). Germline CDR1 reads SNHLY; CDR2 reads FYNNEI. The CDR3 sequence is 12 residues long. Trimming stripped 7 bases from V and 4 bases from J, with 10 bases between. CDR3 protein: CASNLGGTEAFF. CDR3 coding DNA: TGTGCCAGCAATCTGGGGGGCACTGAAGCTTTCTTT.

The V gene is TRBV10-3, the J gene TRBJ1-2; unclear D gene. The CDR3 spans 11 residues. Germline CDR1 is ENHRY and CDR2 is SYGVKD. Trimming took 8 bases from V and 5 from J, leaving 9 bases between them. DNA of the CDR3: TGTGCCATCGGGGTCGGGTATGGCTACACCTTC. It is translated as CAIGVGYGYTF.

J is TRBJ1-2 and V is TRBV6-5; the D is unclear. V was clipped by 0 bases and J by 2 bases, with 10 bases between them. Germline V gene sequence: CDR1 MNHEY, CDR2 SVGAGI. This CDR3 is 15 amino acids long. CDR3 region: CASSYSGSANYGYTF. CDR3 DNA sequence: TGTGCCAGCAGTTACTCGGGGAGCGCCAACTATGGCTACACCTTC.

V usage is TRBV5-1 and J usage is TRBJ1-1; unclear D gene. Germline lookup yields CDR1 SGHRS and CDR2 YFSETQ. CDR3 length equals 16 residues. Trimming stripped 0 bases from V and 0 bases from J, with 12 bases between. CDR3 loop: CASSLGNTALNTEAFF. The CDR3 region has the DNA TGCGCCAGCAGCTTGGGCAATACGGCATTGAACACTGAAGCTTTCTTT.

This clone appeared once. The genes are TRBV5-5 and TRBJ2-7; D uncertain. The V gene lost 5 bases and the J gene lost 7 bases, with 10 bases spanning the gap. This CDR3 is built from 11 residues. Germline values: CDR1 SGHKS, CDR2 YYEKEE (reference sequence). CDR3 nucleotides: TGTGCCAGCAGGACCCTCCGGGAGCAGTACTTC. Protein sequence: CASRTLREQYF.

The V and J genes are TRBV6-6 and TRBJ2-1; TRBD1 aligns across 8 bases. V lost 7 bases to trimming and J lost 3 bases; unmatched junction nucleotides: 8. The CDR3 is 15 amino acids. CDR1 is MNHNY, CDR2 SVGAGI, per germline (reference sequence). The CDR3: CASNGGRGLYNEQFF. DNA of the CDR3: TGTGCCAGCAACGGGGGCAGGGGGCTCTACAATGAGCAGTTCTTC.

This clone was seen only once. V gene TRBV13 combines with J gene TRBJ2-5; 9 bases match TRBD2. The CDR3 extends over 17 amino acids. Looked up from germline, CDR1 is PRHDT and CDR2 is FYEKMQ (reference sequence). V lost 0 bases and J lost 0; bases outside the gene matches: 5. CDR3 sequence: CASSLGGLAGYQETQYF. CDR3 DNA sequence: TGTGCCAGCAGCTTAGGTGGGCTAGCGGGGTACCAAGAGACCCAGTACTTC.

V gene TRBV18 combines with J gene TRBJ2-2, with D unclear. This CDR3 comprises 15 residues. Per germline, CDR1 KGHSH and CDR2 LQKENI. Trimming removed 3 bases at V and 5 bases at J, with 13 bases between. CDR3: CASSPLSLHTGELFF. The CDR3 DNA reads as TGTGCCAGCTCACCTCTCTCACTGCATACCGGGGAGCTGTTTTTT.

The V and J genes are TRBV5-8 and TRBJ1-1; 10 nucleotides align to TRBD1. Germline V gene data show CDR1 as SGHTS and CDR2 as YDEGEE. The CDR3 spans 16 residues. V lost 5 bases, J lost 0 bases, and 7 bases stayed unmatched. CDR3 sequence (DNA): TGTGCCAGCAGGTTTACGACAGGGGGCTTGAACACTGAAGCTTTCTTT. Translating it yields CASRFTTGGLNTEAFF.

The chain employs TRBV30 and TRBJ1-2, with D perhaps matching TRBD1 (5 bases). V was shortened by 1 base and J by 12 bases, with 18 bases between the two germline ends. CDR1 and CDR2 (germline): GTSNPN, SVGIG (reference sequence). This CDR3 region has 13 residues. The CDR3, as DNA: TGTGCCTGGAGTGCCGCAAGGAGGGGCGGGAACACCTTC. Its translation is CAWSAARRGGNTF.

The V gene is TRBV27, the J gene TRBJ1-1; no firm D call. Germline V gene data show CDR1 as MNHEY and CDR2 as SMNVEV (reference sequence). V was shortened by 8 bases and J by 5 bases, with 3 bases between the two germline ends. The CDR3 runs to 9 residues. The CDR3 DNA follows: TGTGCCAGCGGTACTGAAGCTTTCTTT. This gives the protein CASGTEAFF.

The V and J genes are TRBV18 and TRBJ2-2; D not resolved. This CDR3 has 12 amino acids. CDR1 and CDR2 from the germline V gene are KGHSH and LQKENI. V was cut by 4 bases and J by 5 bases, with 5 bases left in between. The CDR3 DNA reads TGTGCCAGCTCACTCCAAACCGGGGAGCTGTTTTTT. It yields the protein CASSLQTGELFF.

The sample holds a few counts of this clone. The rearrangement joins TRBV10-1 to TRBJ1-4; D is ambiguous. The CDR3 consists of 12 residues. Per the germline V gene, CDR1 is WNHNN and CDR2 is SYGVQD (reference sequence). V was trimmed by 2 bases and J by 10 bases, leaving 8 bases between them. The DNA of the CDR3 is TGCGCCAGCAGTGAGATGGACGGAAAACTGTTTTTT. This encodes CASSEMDGKLFF.

The chain combines TRBV5-1 with TRBJ2-5, with D perhaps TRBD2 (5 bases). The CDR3 runs to 18 residues. CDR1 SGHRS and CDR2 YFSETQ come from the germline V gene. Trimming took off 4 bases at V and 2 bases at J, with 24 bases between the two ends. CDR3 sequence (DNA): TGCGCCAGCAGCCCAATAACGAGAGGAGGTTTGATTCAAGAGACCCAGTACTTC. Protein: CASSPITRGGLIQETQYF.

The chain has TRBV30 and TRBJ2-7, with D perhaps matching TRBD2 (5 bases). Trimming took 4 bases from V and 6 from J, leaving 16 bases between them. CDR3 length: 13 amino acids. Germline V CDR1 and CDR2: GTSNPN, SVGIG (reference sequence). The CDR3 region has the DNA TGTGCCTGGACACCAAACCCGGCGGGCGAGCAGTACTTC. Amino acids: CAWTPNPAGEQYF.

The sample holds a few counts of this clone. The chain carries TRBV5-4 and TRBJ1-1, with 9 positions matching TRBD1. The V gene end was trimmed by 2 bases and the J gene end by 5 bases; junction bases not matched to a gene: 4. Germline values: CDR1 SGHNT, CDR2 YYREEE (reference sequence). This CDR3 spans 14 amino acids. In nucleotides, the CDR3 is TGTGCCAGCAGCTTACAGGGGGCGGAAACTGAAGCTTTCTTT. Translated, it gives CASSLQGAETEAFF.

V usage is TRBV5-1 and J usage is TRBJ2-1; D gene unclear. Germline CDR1 is SGHRS and CDR2 is YFSETQ. CDR3 size: 16 residues. Trimming shortened V by 5 bases and J by 0 bases, and 15 bases separated the two germline ends. The CDR3 bases are TGCGCCAGCAGTTACACAGCGCTAAGCTCCTACAATGAGCAGTTCTTC. It translates to CASSYTALSSYNEQFF.

A single count supports this clone. The chain links TRBV18 to TRBJ2-5; 8 nucleotides match TRBD1. Germline V gene lookup returns CDR1 KGHSH and CDR2 LQKENI. This CDR3 has 15 residues. V gave up 2 bases and J gave up 3 bases; unmatched junction bases: 5. The CDR3 coding sequence is TGTGCCAGCTCACCAAGACAGGACAGGGAAGAGACCCAGTACTTC. Amino acids: CASSPRQDREETQYF.

The chain combines TRBV7-3 with TRBJ2-3; 12 nucleotides align to TRBD2. This CDR3 spans 17 amino acids. V lost 2 bases to trimming and J lost 1 base; unmatched junction nucleotides: 4. Germline V gene data show CDR1 as SGHTA and CDR2 as FQGTGA. The CDR3 loop is CASSLLAGGPGTDTQYF. CDR3 in DNA: TGTGCCAGCAGCTTACTAGCGGGGGGGCCGGGCACAGATACGCAGTATTTT.